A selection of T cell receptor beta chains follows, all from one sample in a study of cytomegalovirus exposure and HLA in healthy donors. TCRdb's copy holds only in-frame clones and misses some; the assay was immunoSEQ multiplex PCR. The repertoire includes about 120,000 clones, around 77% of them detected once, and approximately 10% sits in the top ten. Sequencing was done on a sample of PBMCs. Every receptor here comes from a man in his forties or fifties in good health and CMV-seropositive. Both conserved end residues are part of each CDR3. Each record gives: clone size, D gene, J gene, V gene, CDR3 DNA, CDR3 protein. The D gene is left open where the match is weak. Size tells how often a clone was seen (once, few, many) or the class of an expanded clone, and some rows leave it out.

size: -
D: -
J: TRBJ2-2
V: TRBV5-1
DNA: TGCGCCAGCAGCTTTGACACTAACACCGGGGAGCTGTTTTTT
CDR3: CASSFDTNTGELFF

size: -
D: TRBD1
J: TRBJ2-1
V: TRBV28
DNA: TGTGCCAGCAGCCAGGACAGGGTGCGCAGGCAGTTCTTC
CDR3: CASSQDRVRRQFF

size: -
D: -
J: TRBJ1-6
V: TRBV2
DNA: TGTGCCAGCAGTGTGACAGCGGGTAATTCACCCCTCCACTTT
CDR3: CASSVTAGNSPLHF

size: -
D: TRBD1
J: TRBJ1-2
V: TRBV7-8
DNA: TGTGCCAGCAGCTTAGCGGGGGGACAGGGGGGAGGCTACACCTTC
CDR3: CASSLAGGQGGGYTF

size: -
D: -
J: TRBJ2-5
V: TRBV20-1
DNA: TGCAGTGCCACTTGGGAGACCCAGTACTTC
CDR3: CSATWETQYF

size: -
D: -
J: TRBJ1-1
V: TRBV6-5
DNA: TGTGCCAGCAGTTACTCTCCCCGAACAGGTGCGAGCGCTTTCTTT
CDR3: CASSYSPRTGASAFF

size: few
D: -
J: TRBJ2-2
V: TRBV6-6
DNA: TGTGCCAGCAGTCATACAAGAGACACAACCGGGGAGCTGTTTTTT
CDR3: CASSHTRDTTGELFF

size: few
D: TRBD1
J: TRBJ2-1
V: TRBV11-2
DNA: TGTGCCAGCAGCTCCCAGCTAGGACAGGGTTACTCCAATGAGCAGTTCTTC
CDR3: CASSSQLGQGYSNEQFF

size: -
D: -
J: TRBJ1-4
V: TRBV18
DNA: TGTGCCAGCTCACCACCTGGGCGTCCCGAAAAACTGTTTTTT
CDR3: CASSPPGRPEKLFF

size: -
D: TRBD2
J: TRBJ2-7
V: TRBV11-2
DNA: TGTGCCAGCAGCTTCGCGCAGGGTGGGAGGGAGGACGAGCAGTACTTC
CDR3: CASSFAQGGREDEQYF

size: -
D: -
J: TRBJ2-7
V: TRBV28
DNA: TGTGCCAGCACCGACTCGTTTGGGGGTGGGAGGGAGCAGTACTTC
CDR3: CASTDSFGGGREQYF

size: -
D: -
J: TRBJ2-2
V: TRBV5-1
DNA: TGCGCCAGCAGCTTGGAACCCGGGGGTAACACCGGGGAGCTGTTTTTT
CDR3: CASSLEPGGNTGELFF

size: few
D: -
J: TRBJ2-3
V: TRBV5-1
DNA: TGCGCCAGCAGCTTGGTAGAGCGAAGCACAGATACGCAGTATTTT
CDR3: CASSLVERSTDTQYF

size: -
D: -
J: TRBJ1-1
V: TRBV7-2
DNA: TGTGCCAGCAGCTTAGGCAGGGGCGGAATGAACACTGAAGCTTTCTTT
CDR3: CASSLGRGGMNTEAFF

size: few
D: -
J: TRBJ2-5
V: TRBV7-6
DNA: TGTGCCAGCCGAGGGCAAGAGACCCAGTACTTC
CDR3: CASRGQETQYF

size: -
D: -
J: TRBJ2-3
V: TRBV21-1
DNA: TGTGCCAGCGGCAAAAGGGACAGGGGGTCGGGAGATACGCAGTATTTT
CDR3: CASGKRDRGSGDTQYF

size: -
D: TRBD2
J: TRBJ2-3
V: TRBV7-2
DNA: TGTGCCAGCAGCTGGAGCGGGGGGGGTTCAGATACGCAGTATTTT
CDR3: CASSWSGGGSDTQYF

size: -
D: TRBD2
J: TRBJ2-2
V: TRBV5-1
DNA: TGCGCCAGCAGCTTGGAAGGCGGGGGTCTCACCGGGGAGCTGTTTTTT
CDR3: CASSLEGGGLTGELFF

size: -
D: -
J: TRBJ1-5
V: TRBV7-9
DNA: TGTGCCAGCAGCTTATCGGGTAATAGCAATCAGCCCCAGCATTTT
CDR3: CASSLSGNSNQPQHF

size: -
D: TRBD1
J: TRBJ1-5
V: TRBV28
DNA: TGTGCCAGCAGGCCACCCGGGACAGGGTACCAGCCCCAGCATTTT
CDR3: CASRPPGTGYQPQHF

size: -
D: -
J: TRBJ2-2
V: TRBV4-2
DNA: TGTGCCAGCAGCCAAGATCTGGGCCTAAACACCGGGGAGCTGTTTTTT
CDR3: CASSQDLGLNTGELFF

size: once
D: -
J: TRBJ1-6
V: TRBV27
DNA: TGTGCCAGCAGTAGCCGGCAGCGAGTTCCCCTCCACTTT
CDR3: CASSSRQRVPLHF

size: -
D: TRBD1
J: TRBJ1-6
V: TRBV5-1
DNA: TGCGCCAGCAGCTTGGGGGGACAGGAAAATTCACCCCTCCACTTT
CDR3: CASSLGGQENSPLHF

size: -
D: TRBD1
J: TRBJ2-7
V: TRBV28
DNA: TGTGCCAGCAGTGAAACCGGGACAGGGGCCGGCGAGCAGTACTTC
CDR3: CASSETGTGAGEQYF

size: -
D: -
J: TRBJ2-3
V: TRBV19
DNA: TGTGCCAGTAGTATAGGAGCGGCCACAGATACGCAGTATTTT
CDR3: CASSIGAATDTQYF

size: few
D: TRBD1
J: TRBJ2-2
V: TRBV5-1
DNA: TGCGCCAGCAGCTATAACAGGGGGCAGTCCGGGGAGCTGTTTTTT
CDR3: CASSYNRGQSGELFF

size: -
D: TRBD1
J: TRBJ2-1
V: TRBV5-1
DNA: TGCGCCAGCAGGGGACAGACGAGCTCCTACAATGAGCAGTTCTTC
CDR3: CASRGQTSSYNEQFF

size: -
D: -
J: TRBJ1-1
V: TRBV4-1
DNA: TGCGCCAGCAGTACCGACTGGGGAGGGAACACTGAAGCTTTCTTT
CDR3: CASSTDWGGNTEAFF

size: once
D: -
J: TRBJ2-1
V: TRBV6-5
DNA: TGTGCCAGCAGTTACGACGGGGTTGGCGATGAGCAGTTCTTC
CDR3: CASSYDGVGDEQFF

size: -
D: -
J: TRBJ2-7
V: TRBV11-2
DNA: TGTGCCAGCAGCTTAGGTGGGCAGGGTGGGTTCTACGAGCAGTACTTC
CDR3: CASSLGGQGGFYEQYF

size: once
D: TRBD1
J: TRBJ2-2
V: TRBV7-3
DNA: TGTGCCAGCAGCCCTCATACGGGGACAGGGCGCACCGGGGAGCTGTTTTTT
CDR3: CASSPHTGTGRTGELFF